Described below is a single T cell receptor beta chain sequence and its context. What it binds is unknown. This sample is part of a study of glioma-infiltrating T cells after dendritic cell vaccination. Study summary: Samples are from glioblastoma patients in Phase I and II dendritic cell vaccine trials.

The study's findings and limits: Higher pretreatment TIL content predicted longer progression-free time and survival.

Up to about 2 ug genomic DNA was used for TCRB CDR3 amplification. The repertoire was sequenced with immunoSEQ multiplex PCR; TCRdb's copy has only in-frame clones and lacks some. The sample shows fewer than 100,000 clones, around 84% of them seen only once. CDR1 MNHEY and CDR2 SMNVEV come from the germline V gene (reference sequence). Trimming took off 5 bases at V and 4 bases at J, with 16 bases between the two ends. The CDR3 sequence is 15 residues long. V is TRBV27 and J is TRBJ2-3; possibly TRBD1 for D (5 bases). The sequenced sample was blood, obtained before dendritic cell vaccination. The receptor was isolated from a human donor with glioblastoma. The CDR3 loop is CASSEFRWGPDTQYF. The CDR3 DNA sequence: TGTGCCAGCAGTGAGTTCCGGTGGGGCCCAGATACGCAGTATTTT.